What follows are 16 T cell receptor beta chains derived from one specimen sequenced in a study of blood T cell repertoires in COVID-19. Method: immunoSEQ multiplex PCR; TCRdb's copy keeps in-frame clones and lacks some. This sample carries around 200,000 clones, roughly 89% of them seen once, and the ten largest clones take about 4%. The sequenced material came from peripheral blood. Receptor source: a man younger than 35 with active or convalescent COVID-19.

In this sample, this clone turned up once. The chain joins TRBV7-2 to TRBJ1-4; 8 nucleotides agree with TRBD1. This CDR3 has 16 amino acids. Germline V gives CDR1 SGHTA, CDR2 FQGNSA. Trimming removed 5 bases from V and 8 bases from J; junction bases left unmatched: 13. CDR3 sequence: CASSARAGGALEKLFF. The CDR3 coding sequence is TGTGCCAGCAGCGCGAGGGCAGGGGGCGCCTTGGAAAAACTGTTTTTT.

The V and J genes are TRBV4-1 and TRBJ2-3; possibly TRBD1 for D (6 bases). Germline CDR1 MGHRA, CDR2 YSYEKL. The CDR3 covers 16 residues. The ends were cut back, 4 bases at V and 6 bases at J, with 20 bases in the middle. Here the CDR3 DNA reads TGCGCCAGCAGCCCACTGACAGGACCCCTTTTGGATACGCAGTATTTT. It encodes CASSPLTGPLLDTQYF.

V usage is TRBV7-2 and J usage is TRBJ1-6; D unresolved. Trimming took 8 bases from V and 16 from J, leaving 18 bases between them. This CDR3 spans 12 amino acids. Germline assignment: CDR1 SGHTA and CDR2 FQGNSA. CDR3 in amino acids: CASGFGVGRLHF. CDR3 in DNA: TGTGCCAGCGGATTCGGGGTTGGGAGGCTCCACTTT. The full variable domain, in which reference TRBV7-2 and TRBJ1-6 provide the parts outside the CDR3, is GAGVSQSPSNKVTEKGKDVELRCDPISGHTALYWYRQSLGQGLEFLIYFQGNSAPDKSGLPSDRFSAERTGGSVSTLTIQRTQQEDSAVYLCASGFGVGRLHFGNGTRLTVT.

The chain links TRBV2 to TRBJ2-7, with 11 bases lining up with TRBD2. This CDR3 comprises 17 residues. The trim removed 9 bases at V and 0 bases at J, leaving 13 bases unmatched. CDR1 SNHLY and CDR2 FYNNEI come from the germline V gene. The CDR3 sequence is CARKNSRLAGSSYEQYV. Written as DNA, the CDR3 is TGTGCCAGAAAGAATTCCCGACTAGCGGGGAGCTCCTACGAGCAGTACGTC.

The chain is built from TRBV6-5 and TRBJ2-7; 12 bases are a match to TRBD2. CDR1 is MNHEY, CDR2 SVGAGI, per germline. V dropped 0 bases and J dropped 5; count of bases not matched to a gene: 2. This CDR3 spans 15 amino acids. CDR3 residues: CASSYSASGGDEQYV. In DNA, the CDR3 is TGTGCCAGCAGTTACTCGGCTAGCGGGGGGGACGAGCAGTACGTC.

The rearrangement uses TRBV29-1 and TRBJ1-1, with 8 bases fitting TRBD1. The CDR3 extends over 12 amino acids. Germline values: CDR1 SQVTM, CDR2 ANQGSEA. V shed 6 bases and J 3 bases; nucleotides not matched to a gene: 3. The CDR3: CSVNRGYTEAFF. The CDR3 DNA sequence: TGCAGCGTCAACAGGGGGTACACTGAAGCTTTCTTT.

The J gene is TRBJ1-2, the V gene TRBV5-1; 7 nucleotides line up with TRBD1. The germline CDR1 and CDR2 sequences are SGHRS and YFSETQ. CDR3 length: 16 residues. V shed 0 bases and J 1 base; nucleotides not matched to a gene: 6. The CDR3 reads CASSLGVWDSNYGYTF. DNA of the CDR3: TGCGCCAGCAGCTTGGGTGTGTGGGACAGTAACTATGGCTACACCTTC.

V and J are TRBV10-3 and TRBJ1-1, with D possibly matching TRBD1 (6 bases). The CDR3 loop spans 13 amino acids. The germline V gene encodes CDR1 ENHRY and CDR2 SYGVKD. The CDR3 DNA reads TGTGCGATTAACGAACCAGGGGCCACTGAAGCTTTCTTT. Protein: CAINEPGATEAFF.

About this clone: The junction differs from germline at one of its ends, possibly a read error. The rearrangement joins TRBV7-7 to TRBJ2-3; the match to TRBD2 covers 14 bases. This CDR3 comprises 15 residues. Germline V gene sequence: CDR1 SSHAT, CDR2 FNYEAQ (reference sequence). The CDR3 region has the DNA TGTGCTAGCAGCCGGACTAGCGGGGGGCCAGATACGCAGTATTTT. Its translation: CASSRTSGGPDTQYF.

The rearrangement uses TRBV6-1 and TRBJ1-2, with 9 bases identical to TRBD1. Looked up from germline, CDR1 is MNHNS and CDR2 is SASEGT. The ends lost 1 base at V and 8 bases at J; junction bases unmatched: 11. This CDR3 contains 16 residues. The CDR3 region has the DNA TGTGCCAGCAGTGAAGGGTTGGGACAGGGCTACGGAGGCTACACCTTC. Protein: CASSEGLGQGYGGYTF.

The chain recombines TRBV27 with TRBJ1-4; TRBD1 matches 7 bases. The CDR3 has 14 residues. Germline loops: CDR1 MNHEY, CDR2 SMNVEV (reference sequence). J was trimmed by 7 bases and V by 6 bases; bases with no gene match: 8. In nucleotides, the CDR3 is TGTGCCAGCAGACTACAGGGGTCGGGTGAAAAACTGTTTTTT. Translated: CASRLQGSGEKLFF.

This clone showed up just a few times. The rearrangement joins TRBV11-2 to TRBJ1-4; D is unresolved. The CDR3 is 18 residues long. V lost 0 bases, J lost 7 bases, and 21 bases lay in between. CDR1 SGHAT and CDR2 FQNNGV come from the germline V gene. The CDR3 protein is CASSLDQLSPAPTEKLFF. CDR3 sequence (DNA): TGTGCCAGCAGCTTAGATCAATTAAGCCCCGCGCCTACTGAAAAACTGTTTTTT. Based on the CDR3 plus reference TRBV11-2 and TRBJ1-4, the full variable domain is EAGVAQSPRYKIIEKRQSVAFWCNPISGHATLYWYQQILGQGPKLLIQFQNNGVVDDSQLPKDRFSAERLKGVDSTLKIQPAKLEDSAVYLCASSLDQLSPAPTEKLFFGSGTQLSVL.

This sequence joins TRBV28 and TRBJ2-5; tentative D call: TRBD2 (7 bases). This CDR3 is 15 amino acids long. Per germline, CDR1 MDHEN and CDR2 SYDVKM. The V end was cut by 5 bases, the J end by 5 bases, with 18 bases between. The CDR3 bases are TGTGCCAGCAGTAAAGGGGGACTAATTGGTGAGACCCAGTACTTC. Residues: CASSKGGLIGETQYF.

In its sample, this clone was seen once. The chain is built from TRBV24-1 and TRBJ1-5; D not certain. CDR1 is KGHDR and CDR2 is SFDVKD in the germline V gene. Trimming cost V 4 bases and J 4 bases, with 7 bases left between them. There are 13 residues in the CDR3. Here the CDR3 DNA reads TGTGCCACCAGTGAGGGCGGGAATCAGCCCCAGCATTTT. This gives the protein CATSEGGNQPQHF.

The gene calls are TRBV28 and TRBJ1-2; D perhaps matches TRBD1 (6 bases). In germline, CDR1 is MDHEN, CDR2 SYDVKM. The V end was cut by 5 bases, the J end by 5 bases, with 12 bases between. This CDR3 spans 13 amino acids. CDR3 nucleotides: TGTGCCAGCAGTCAACTCCAGGGGTATGGCTACACCTTC. This sequence encodes CASSQLQGYGYTF.

The chain recombines TRBV28 with TRBJ2-1, with a possible D match to TRBD2 (6 bases). The CDR3 is made up of 15 amino acids. Per the germline V gene, CDR1 is MDHEN and CDR2 is SYDVKM. The V end was cut by 1 base, the J end by 5 bases, with 12 bases between. The chain's CDR3 is CASSLLRGEHNEQFF. The CDR3 DNA sequence: TGTGCCAGCAGTTTATTACGCGGGGAGCACAATGAGCAGTTCTTC.